Described below is a single TCR beta chain sequence and its context. This CDR3 has 16 amino acids. V lost 3 bases, J lost 3 bases, and 7 bases stayed unmatched. Germline CDR1 SGDLS, CDR2 YYNGEE. This entry belongs to a study of T-cell memory formation after mild COVID-19. Via MiXCR, TCRdb re-called the 5' RACE reads, giving one row per CDR3 protein. Among around 80,000 distinct CDR3 sequences listed, around 14% were seen once. Sequences were obtained from PBMCs or a T cell subset sorted from them (not recorded which). The receptor was derived from an adult woman who had mild COVID-19 (a few samples of this study predate the infection). Cell type and time point are not known. This chain connects TRBV9 to TRBJ2-5; 11 nucleotides match TRBD2. The CDR3 DNA sequence: TGTGCCAGCAGCGCGGGGGGACTAGCGGCCGAAGAGACCCAGTACTTC. As protein: CASSAGGLAAEETQYF.